One T cell receptor (beta chain) is described in this entry. The data were taken from a study of technical replicates of blood from a few donors. Sequenced by immunoSEQ multiplex PCR; TCRdb stores in-frame clones only, minus some. There are about 84,000 clones in the sample; 93% occur only once, and 0.24% lies in the top ten. Per the germline V gene, CDR1 is LNHDA and CDR2 is SQIVND (reference sequence). The length of the CDR3 is 14 residues. V was pared by 6 bases and J by 3 bases, with 6 bases of the junction left unmatched. The rearrangement joins TRBV19 to TRBJ2-3; 7 bases map to TRBD2. The sequenced sample consisted of T cells isolated from PBMCs. The source is a human donor in good health. CDR3 in DNA: TGTGCCAGTAGCCCGGGACTACCAACAGATACGCAGTATTTT. Translating gives CASSPGLPTDTQYF.